The 16 T cell receptor beta chains below come from one sample, sequenced in a study of blood T cell repertoires in COVID-19. The data were produced by immunoSEQ multiplex PCR, yet TCRdb's version contains in-frame clones alone and is incomplete. The profile shows about 170,000 clones, about 87% of them singletons. Sequencing was performed on peripheral blood. The source of these receptors is a man between 18 and 29 years old with active or convalescent COVID-19.

V and J are TRBV11-2 and TRBJ1-3, with D possibly TRBD1 on 5 matching bases. The CDR3 runs to 16 residues. Between the trimmed V and J ends, which lost 2 bases and 0 bases, there was a span of 11 bases. Germline lookup yields CDR1 SGHAT and CDR2 FQNNGV. This CDR3 reads CASSLRAGISGNTIYF. The DNA of the CDR3 is TGTGCCAGCAGCTTAAGGGCAGGGATCTCTGGAAACACCATATATTTT.

V and J are TRBV14 and TRBJ2-3; 7 bases match TRBD1. This CDR3 spans 16 amino acids. CDR1 is SGHDN, CDR2 FVKESK, per germline. After removal of 1 base from V and 1 base from J, the junction contained 5 bases not matched to a gene. CDR3 amino acids: CASSQVIQGGTDTQYF. DNA of the CDR3: TGTGCCAGCAGCCAAGTCATCCAGGGGGGCACAGATACGCAGTATTTT.

The V call is TRBV5-1, the J call TRBJ1-1; 8 bases are a match to TRBD1. Trimming at V came to 3 bases and at J to 6 bases, leaving 7 bases not matched to a gene. Germline CDR1 SGHRS, CDR2 YFSETQ. The CDR3 extends over 14 amino acids. Here the CDR3 reads CASSSSGGVPEAFF. The CDR3 DNA sequence: TGCGCCAGCAGCTCATCAGGGGGCGTTCCTGAAGCTTTCTTT.

The gene calls are TRBV10-3 and TRBJ1-4, with D unresolved. The CDR3 loop spans 15 amino acids. V was cut by 4 bases and J by 4 bases, with 13 bases left in between. The germline gives CDR1 ENHRY, CDR2 SYGVKD. The CDR3 region has the DNA TGTGCCATCAGTGGGTCGAGAGGAGTTAATGAAAAACTGTTTTTT. Translated: CAISGSRGVNEKLFF.

The rearrangement links TRBV9 to TRBJ2-7, with 7 positions matching TRBD2. The CDR3 loop spans 16 amino acids. The V segment lost 3 bases and the J segment 0 bases; nucleotides outside the gene matches: 9. Germline-derived CDR1 and CDR2 are SGDLS and YYNGEE. This CDR3 reads CASSDRVAGGSYEQYF. The CDR3 nucleotides read TGTGCCAGCAGCGATAGGGTAGCGGGTGGCTCCTACGAGCAGTACTTC.

V and J are TRBV7-2 and TRBJ1-6; D call uncertain. V was clipped by 2 bases and J by 6 bases, with 14 bases between them. Germline loops: CDR1 SGHTA, CDR2 FQGNSA. This CDR3 contains 16 residues. CDR3 loop: CASSLLQQTLNSPLHF. Here the CDR3 DNA reads TGTGCCAGCAGCTTACTCCAACAGACCCTTAATTCACCCCTCCACTTT.

This chain connects TRBV7-9 to TRBJ1-2; 7 bases map to TRBD1. CDR3 length equals 15 residues. Germline CDR1 and CDR2: SEHNR and FQNEAQ (reference sequence). J was trimmed by 7 bases and V by 3 bases; bases with no gene match: 11. Here the CDR3 reads CASSFLTGAQTGYTF. In nucleotides, the CDR3 is TGTGCCAGCAGCTTTCTAACAGGGGCGCAAACTGGCTACACCTTC.

The genes are TRBV15 and TRBJ1-1; tentatively, D is TRBD1 (6 bases). V gave up 5 bases and J gave up 5 bases, with 21 bases separating them. Germline V lookup: CDR1 LNHNV, CDR2 YYDKDF (reference sequence). The CDR3 has 16 amino acids. The CDR3 loop is CATSSPPGQGRTEAFF. CDR3 nucleotide sequence: TGTGCCACCAGCTCCCCCCCCGGGCAGGGGCGGACTGAAGCTTTCTTT.

The chain recombines TRBV5-1 with TRBJ2-3; D ambiguous. The CDR3 is 15 residues long. The V gene's germline CDR1 is SGHRS and CDR2 YFSETQ. The V end lost 3 bases, the J end lost 0 bases, and 11 bases lay between the germline ends. In DNA, the CDR3 is TGCGCCAGCAGCTACGACTCGTCTAGCACAGATACGCAGTATTTT. It translates to CASSYDSSSTDTQYF.

V usage is TRBV27 and J usage is TRBJ1-2, with TRBD1 identical over 8 bases. CDR1 and CDR2 (germline): MNHEY, SMNVEV (reference sequence). CDR3 size: 13 residues. V was clipped by 5 bases and J by 7 bases; unmatched bases: 6. CDR3 sequence (DNA): TGTGCCAGCAGTGCTACAACAGGGGGTGGCTACACCTTC. Its protein product is CASSATTGGGYTF.

This clone was found once. The chain recombines TRBV29-1 with TRBJ1-2; no clear D. The CDR3 has 11 residues. The ends were cut back, 5 bases at V and 5 bases at J, with 9 bases in the middle. Per germline, CDR1 SQVTM and CDR2 ANQGSEA. This chain's CDR3 is CSVWATYGYTF. The CDR3 DNA sequence: TGCAGCGTTTGGGCCACATATGGCTACACCTTC.

The genes are TRBV24-1 and TRBJ2-1; 11 bases match TRBD2. V was pared by 3 bases and J by 4 bases, with 7 bases of the junction left unmatched. The CDR3 runs 17 residues. CDR1 and CDR2 (germline): KGHDR, SFDVKD. The CDR3 DNA reads TGTGCCACCAGTGATCCTTCTAGCGGGAGGATTTACAATGAGCAGTTCTTC. The encoded protein is CATSDPSSGRIYNEQFF.

This clone has a single count. This chain links TRBV9 with TRBJ2-5, with TRBD2 matching over 8 bases. Germline CDR1 reads SGDLS; CDR2 reads YYNGEE. J lost 1 base, V lost 3 bases, and 5 bases had no gene match. This CDR3 has 15 amino acids. This CDR3 is CASSEREYSQETQYF. The CDR3 DNA is TGTGCCAGCAGCGAGCGGGAGTACTCCCAAGAGACCCAGTACTTC.

V gene TRBV10-2 combines with J gene TRBJ2-3, with 10 bases identical to TRBD2. CDR3 size: 14 residues. Germline V lookup: CDR1 WSHSY, CDR2 SAAADI. V dropped 4 bases and J dropped 3; count of bases not matched to a gene: 1. CDR3 amino acids: CASSASGGTDTQYF. In DNA form, the CDR3 reads TGCGCCAGCAGTGCTAGCGGGGGAACAGATACGCAGTATTTT.

The V call is TRBV7-3, the J call TRBJ2-1, with 8 bases that match TRBD2. The CDR3 runs to 15 residues. Losses at the gene ends were 1 base for V and 4 bases for J; bases not matched to a gene: 3. The germline V gene encodes CDR1 SGHTA and CDR2 FQGTGA. CDR3 DNA sequence: TGTGCCAGCAGCTTAAAACGGGGGGGATACAATGAGCAGTTCTTC. Its protein is CASSLKRGGYNEQFF.

V usage is TRBV6-5 and J usage is TRBJ1-2, with 7 bases fitting TRBD1. There are 16 residues in the CDR3. V lost 0 bases and J lost 6; bases outside the gene matches: 10. From germline, CDR1 is MNHEY and CDR2 SVGAGI. CDR3 sequence reads: CASSYSRRQGDHGYTF. In DNA form, the CDR3 reads TGTGCCAGCAGTTACTCGAGACGACAGGGAGATCATGGCTACACCTTC.